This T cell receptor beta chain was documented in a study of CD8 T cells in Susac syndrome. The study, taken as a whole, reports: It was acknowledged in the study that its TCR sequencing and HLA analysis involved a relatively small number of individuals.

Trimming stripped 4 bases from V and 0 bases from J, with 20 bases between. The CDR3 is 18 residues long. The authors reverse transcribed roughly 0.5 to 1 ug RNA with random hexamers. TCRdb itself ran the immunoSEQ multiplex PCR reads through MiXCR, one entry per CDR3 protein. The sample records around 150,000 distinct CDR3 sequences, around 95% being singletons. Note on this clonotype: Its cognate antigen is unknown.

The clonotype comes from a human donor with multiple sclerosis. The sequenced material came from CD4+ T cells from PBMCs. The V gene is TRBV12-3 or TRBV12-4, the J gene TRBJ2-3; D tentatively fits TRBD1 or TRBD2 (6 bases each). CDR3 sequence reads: CASSSAGGTSESTDTQYF. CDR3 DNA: TGTGCCAGCAGTTCAGCGGGCGGGACAAGTGAAAGCACAGATACGCAGTATTTT.